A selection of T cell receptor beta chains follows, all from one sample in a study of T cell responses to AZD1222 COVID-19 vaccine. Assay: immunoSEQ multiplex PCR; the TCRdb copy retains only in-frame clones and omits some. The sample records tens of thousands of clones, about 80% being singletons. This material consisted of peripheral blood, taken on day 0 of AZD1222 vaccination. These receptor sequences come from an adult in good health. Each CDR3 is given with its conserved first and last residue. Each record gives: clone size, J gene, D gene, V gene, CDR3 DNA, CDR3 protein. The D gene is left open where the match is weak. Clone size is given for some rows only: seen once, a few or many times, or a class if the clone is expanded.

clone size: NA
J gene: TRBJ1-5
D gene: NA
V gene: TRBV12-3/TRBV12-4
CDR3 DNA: TGTGCCAGCAGTTCCAGGGAAGGTCAGCCCCAGCATTTT
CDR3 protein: CASSSREGQPQHF

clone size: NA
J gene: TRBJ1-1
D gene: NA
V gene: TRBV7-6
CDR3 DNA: TGTGCCAGCAGCTTGGGGAGGAACACTGAAGCTTTCTTT
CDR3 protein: CASSLGRNTEAFF

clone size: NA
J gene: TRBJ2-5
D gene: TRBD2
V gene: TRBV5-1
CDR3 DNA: TGCGCCAGCAGCGCACCAGCGGGGGGGGCAGAGACCCAGTACTTC
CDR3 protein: CASSAPAGGAETQYF

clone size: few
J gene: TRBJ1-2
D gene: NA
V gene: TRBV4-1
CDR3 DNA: TGCGCCAGCAGCCAAGAAAAGGGGACCAACTATGGCTACACCTTC
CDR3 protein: CASSQEKGTNYGYTF

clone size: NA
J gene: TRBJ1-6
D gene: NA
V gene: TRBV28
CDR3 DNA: TGTGCCAGCAGTTTATACAGTGGGGCCCAGACCCTCCACTTT
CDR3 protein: CASSLYSGAQTLHF

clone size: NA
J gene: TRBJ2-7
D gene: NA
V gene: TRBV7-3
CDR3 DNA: TGTGCCAGCAGCACGGACGGCTCAGGCGAGCAGTACTTC
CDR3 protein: CASSTDGSGEQYF

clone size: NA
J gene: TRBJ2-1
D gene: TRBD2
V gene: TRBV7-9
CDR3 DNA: TGTGCCAGCCTAGCGGGGAGGCATGAGCAGTTCTTC
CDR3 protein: CASLAGRHEQFF

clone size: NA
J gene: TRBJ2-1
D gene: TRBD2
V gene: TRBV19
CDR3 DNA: TGTGCCAGTTCCGGGTGGGGGGGTTCCTACAATGAGCAGTTCTTC
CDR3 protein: CASSGWGGSYNEQFF

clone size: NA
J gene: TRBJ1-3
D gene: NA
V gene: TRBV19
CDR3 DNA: TGTGCCAGTGTCGGGCAGGGTCGCCGGCTCTCTGGAAACACCATATATTTT
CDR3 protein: CASVGQGRRLSGNTIYF

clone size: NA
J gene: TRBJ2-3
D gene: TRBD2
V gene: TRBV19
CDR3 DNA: TGTGCCAGTAGTAACCCTAGCGGGGGGGTTACAGATACGCAGTATTTT
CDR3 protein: CASSNPSGGVTDTQYF

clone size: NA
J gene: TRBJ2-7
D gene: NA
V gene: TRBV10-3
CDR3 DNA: TGTGCCATCAGTGAGGCGTACGAGCAGTACTTC
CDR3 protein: CAISEAYEQYF

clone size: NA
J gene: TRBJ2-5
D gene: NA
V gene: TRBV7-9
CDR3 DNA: TGTGCCAGCAGCTTAGCGGGGGGAGAGACCCAGTACTTC
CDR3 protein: CASSLAGGETQYF

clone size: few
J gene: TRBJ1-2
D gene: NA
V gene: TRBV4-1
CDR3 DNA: TGCGCCAGCAGCCAAGATCCGCAGGGCGGTAGCTATGGCTACACCTTC
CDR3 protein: CASSQDPQGGSYGYTF

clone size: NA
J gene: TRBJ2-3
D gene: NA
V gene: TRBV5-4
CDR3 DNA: TGTGCCAGCAGCTCCAAAGGGGGGCCAGATACGCAGTATTTT
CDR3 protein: CASSSKGGPDTQYF

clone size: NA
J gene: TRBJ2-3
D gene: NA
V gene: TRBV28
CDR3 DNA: TGTGCCAGCAGTTTTCGTGCTTTTACCACAGGGGCGCGGGGGTACACAGATACGCAGTATTTT
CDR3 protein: CASSFRAFTTGARGYTDTQYF

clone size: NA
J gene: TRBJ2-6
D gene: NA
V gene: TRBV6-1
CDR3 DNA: TGTGCCAGCAGTGAAGGACTGTACTCTGGGGCCAACGTCCTGACTTTC
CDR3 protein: CASSEGLYSGANVLTF

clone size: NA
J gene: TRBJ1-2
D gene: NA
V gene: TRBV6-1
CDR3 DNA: TGTGCCAGCAGTGAAGTTGGGCAGAACTATGGCTACACCTTC
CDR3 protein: CASSEVGQNYGYTF

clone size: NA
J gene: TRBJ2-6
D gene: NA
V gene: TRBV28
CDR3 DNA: TGTGCCAGCAGTTTAATAGCCAGGGGTACCCTCTCTGGGGCCAACGTCCTGACTTTC
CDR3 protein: CASSLIARGTLSGANVLTF

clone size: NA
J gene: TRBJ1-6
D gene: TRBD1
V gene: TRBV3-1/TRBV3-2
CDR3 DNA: TGTGCCAGCAGCTATTATGCCGGGACAGCTAATAATTCACCCCTCCACTTT
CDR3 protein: CASSYYAGTANNSPLHF

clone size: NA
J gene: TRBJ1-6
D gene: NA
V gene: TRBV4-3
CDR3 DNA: TGCGCCAGCAGCCAAGAGAGTATTTTGAGTAATTCACCCCTCCACTTT
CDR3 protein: CASSQESILSNSPLHF